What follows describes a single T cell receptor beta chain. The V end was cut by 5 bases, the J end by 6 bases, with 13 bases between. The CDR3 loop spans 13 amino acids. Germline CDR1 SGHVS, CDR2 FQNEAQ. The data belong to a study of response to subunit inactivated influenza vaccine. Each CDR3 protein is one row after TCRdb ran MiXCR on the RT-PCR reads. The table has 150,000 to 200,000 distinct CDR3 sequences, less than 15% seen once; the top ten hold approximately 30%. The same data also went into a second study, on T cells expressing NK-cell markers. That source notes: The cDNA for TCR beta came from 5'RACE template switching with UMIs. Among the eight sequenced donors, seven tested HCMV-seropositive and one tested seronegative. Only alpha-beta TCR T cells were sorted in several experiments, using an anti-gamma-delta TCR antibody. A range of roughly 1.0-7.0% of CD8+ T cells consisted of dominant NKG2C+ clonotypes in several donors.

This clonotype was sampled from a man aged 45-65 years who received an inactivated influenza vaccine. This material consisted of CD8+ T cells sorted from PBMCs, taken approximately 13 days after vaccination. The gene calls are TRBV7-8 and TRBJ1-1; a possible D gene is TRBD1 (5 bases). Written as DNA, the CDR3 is TGTGCCAGCAGCGTCTGGGGCGCGGCTGAAGCTTTCTTT. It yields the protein CASSVWGAAEAFF.